One sample yielded the 11 T cell receptor beta chains listed below, sequenced in a study of CD8+ T cells in alopecia areata. Following RNA extraction, reverse transcription yielded cDNA that acted as the sequencing template. Sequenced by immunoSEQ multiplex PCR; TCRdb stores in-frame clones only, minus some. The sample comprises some 190,000 clones, 50% to 60% of which are singletons, and over 0.55% rests with the top ten. Treatment described: oral pan-JAK inhibitor, 5-10 mg twice daily. Specimen: CD4+ T cells sorted from blood, collected at week 4, from a patient treated with tofacitinib. The receptors stem from a human donor with alopecia areata.

V is TRBV2 and J is TRBJ2-7; 9 bases are a match to TRBD2. J was trimmed by 3 bases and V by 6 bases; bases with no gene match: 6. The CDR3 loop spans 14 amino acids. Germline values: CDR1 SNHLY, CDR2 FYNNEI. For the CDR3, the DNA is TGTGCCAGCAGAGCCCGACTAGCGGACTACGAGCAGTACTTC. Translating it yields CASRARLADYEQYF.

The chain employs TRBV28 and TRBJ1-5; D might be TRBD1 (5 bases). V lost 1 base, J lost 4 bases, and 11 bases lay in between. Germline V CDR1 and CDR2: MDHEN, SYDVKM. The CDR3 extends over 15 amino acids. The CDR3 loop reads CASSLSGDLNQPQHF. The CDR3 region has the DNA TGTGCCAGCAGTTTATCTGGGGACTTGAATCAGCCCCAGCATTTT. The complete variable domain, with remaining parts taken from reference TRBV28 and TRBJ1-5, reads DVKVTQSSRYLVKRTGEKVFLECVQDMDHENMFWYRQDPGLGLRLIYFSYDVKMKEKGDIPEGYSVSREKKERFSLILESASTNQTSMYLCASSLSGDLNQPQHFGDGTRLSIL.

This clone was found once. The chain couples TRBV15 to TRBJ2-4; D possibly corresponds to TRBD2 (5 bases). This CDR3 has 16 amino acids. Germline assignment: CDR1 LNHNV and CDR2 YYDKDF (reference sequence). V dropped 4 bases and J dropped 1 base, with 14 bases sitting between them. The CDR3 nucleotides read TGTGCCACCAGCAAGGACCGGGATCGGGCCAAAAACATTCAGTACTTC. It encodes CATSKDRDRAKNIQYF.

The chain links TRBV2 to TRBJ2-5; possibly TRBD1 for D (6 bases). V lost 8 bases, J lost 3 bases, and 13 bases lay in between. CDR3 size: 13 residues. Germline loops: CDR1 SNHLY, CDR2 FYNNEI. DNA for the CDR3: TGTGCCAGCCCGGGACACGAAAAAGAGACCCAGTACTTC. This codes for CASPGHEKETQYF.

This chain uses TRBV4-1 with TRBJ2-7; 8 positions agree with TRBD1. The CDR3 runs 15 residues. Germline CDR1 is MGHRA and CDR2 is YSYEKL. Losses at the gene ends were 4 bases for V and 0 bases for J; bases not matched to a gene: 5. The chain's CDR3 is CASSRGQAGSYEQYF. CDR3 bases: TGCGCCAGCAGCCGGGGACAGGCCGGCTCCTACGAGCAGTACTTC.

This clone appeared a few times. This chain connects TRBV29-1 to TRBJ2-1; D not certain. CDR3 length: 14 residues. Germline-derived CDR1 and CDR2 are SQVTM and ANQGSEA. V gave up 4 bases and J gave up 2 bases, with 12 bases separating them. The CDR3 loop is CSVAVLGTYNEQFF. CDR3 bases: TGCAGCGTTGCGGTGCTCGGCACCTACAATGAGCAGTTCTTC.

There are a few counts of this clone. This chain joins TRBV11-2 and TRBJ2-3, with TRBD2 identical over 7 bases. The ends lost 0 bases at V and 1 base at J; junction bases unmatched: 4. Germline loops: CDR1 SGHAT, CDR2 FQNNGV. The CDR3 sequence is 16 residues long. CDR3 DNA sequence: TGTGCCAGCAGCTTAGATCGCGCGGGAGGCACAGATACGCAGTATTTT. The encoded protein is CASSLDRAGGTDTQYF.

The V and J genes are TRBV29-1 and TRBJ2-3; 8 bases line up with TRBD1. V trimming: 6 bases; J trimming: 0 bases; junction bases outside the gene matches: 5. CDR3 length: 14 amino acids. The V gene's germline CDR1 is SQVTM and CDR2 ANQGSEA. DNA of the CDR3: TGCAGCGTGTACAGGGGGAAGAGCACAGATACGCAGTATTTT. Translated, it gives CSVYRGKSTDTQYF.

This rearrangement joins TRBV7-9 to TRBJ2-1; TRBD2 matches at 8 bases. The V gene end was trimmed by 5 bases and the J gene end by 10 bases; junction bases not matched to a gene: 13. Per germline, CDR1 SEHNR and CDR2 FQNEAQ (reference sequence). This CDR3 has 15 amino acids. CDR3 DNA: TGTGCCAGCAGCCACTTAGCAGCGGGAGCCCACGAGCAGTTCTTC. Its translation is CASSHLAAGAHEQFF.

V and J are TRBV11-2 and TRBJ2-4; D not certain. The V end lost 2 bases, the J end lost 12 bases, and 11 bases lay between the germline ends. CDR3 size: 12 residues. From germline, CDR1 is SGHAT and CDR2 FQNNGV. DNA for the CDR3: TGTGCCAGCAGCTTACTCGCGGCCCATCAGTACTTC. Translating gives CASSLLAAHQYF.

This rearrangement joins TRBV6-5 to TRBJ2-3; no clear D gene. Germline V gene lookup returns CDR1 MNHEY and CDR2 SVGAGI. Trimming shortened V by 9 bases and J by 3 bases, and 13 bases separated the two germline ends. This CDR3 has 13 amino acids. The CDR3 sequence: CASSLDGTDTQYF. CDR3 nucleotide sequence: TGTGCCAGTAGCCTAGACGGTACAGATACGCAGTATTTT.